This entry features one T cell receptor beta chain sequence. Time point meaning: more than 5 months of natalizumab therapy. The source of the sample is a study of multiple sclerosis patients with progressive multifocal leukoencephalopathy. Germline V gene lookup returns CDR1 MNHEY and CDR2 SMNVEV (reference sequence). This CDR3 contains 12 residues. Trimming left V 3 bases short and J 7 bases short, with 9 bases between. Here immunoSEQ multiplex PCR was the method, and the copy in TCRdb shows in-frame clones only, minus some. The sample carries tens of thousands of clones, 85% to 90% recorded once. This material consisted of PBMCs, taken from a patient treated with natalizumab. J is TRBJ2-5 and V is TRBV27; D is ambiguous. This clonotype was obtained from a human donor with multiple sclerosis. CDR3 residues: CASSFSSGTQYF. Written as DNA, the CDR3 is TGTGCCAGCAGTTTTTCCTCCGGGACCCAGTACTTC.